These T cell receptor beta chains were read from a single sample in a study of graft-versus-host responses after intestinal transplantation. The assay was immunoSEQ multiplex PCR, and TCRdb's table has in-frame clones only and misses some. The data hold roughly 99,000 clones, with 87% observed a single time. No antigen has been identified for these receptors. Sequenced here: unstimulated CD4+ T cells sorted from spleen or lymph node cells, sampled before transplant. The origin of the receptors is a human donor who was the organ donor for an intestinal transplant. CDR3s include the opening cysteine and the closing phenylalanine or tryptophan. A D gene is named only where the DNA matches it firmly. Expanded clones are given a class, and other clones once, few, many or no size at all.

v_call: TRBV19; j_call: TRBJ1-6; clone_size: -; d_call: TRBD1; cdr3_nt: TGTGCCAGTAGAAGACAGGGGGTTGTTTCACCCCTCCACTTT; cdr3_aa: CASRRQGVVSPLHF
v_call: TRBV5-1; j_call: TRBJ2-5; clone_size: -; d_call: -; cdr3_nt: TGCGCCAGCAGCCCCGGGACAAAAGAGACCCAGTACTTC; cdr3_aa: CASSPGTKETQYF
v_call: TRBV7-3; j_call: TRBJ2-6; clone_size: few; d_call: -; cdr3_nt: TGTGCCAGCAGCTTAACAGGGCGTGCTGGGGCCAACGTCCTGACTTTC; cdr3_aa: CASSLTGRAGANVLTF
v_call: TRBV6-5; j_call: TRBJ1-4; clone_size: once; d_call: -; cdr3_nt: TGTGCCAGCAGTTCCGGGGGAGCTAATGAAAAACTGTTTTTT; cdr3_aa: CASSSGGANEKLFF
v_call: TRBV5-1; j_call: TRBJ1-6; clone_size: -; d_call: TRBD1; cdr3_nt: TGCGCCAGCAGCTTGGCCGGGACAGAAATTTATTCACCCCTCCACTTT; cdr3_aa: CASSLAGTEIYSPLHF
v_call: TRBV6-1; j_call: TRBJ1-1; clone_size: -; d_call: -; cdr3_nt: TGTGCCAGCAGTGAAGCTGACAGGTTAGGAGCTTTCTTT; cdr3_aa: CASSEADRLGAFF
v_call: TRBV6-1; j_call: TRBJ2-3; clone_size: -; d_call: TRBD2; cdr3_nt: TGTGCCAGCAGTGGAGTTGGCCTAGCGGGGGGTACGCAGTATTTT; cdr3_aa: CASSGVGLAGGTQYF
v_call: TRBV19; j_call: TRBJ1-2; clone_size: -; d_call: -; cdr3_nt: TGTGCCAGTAGTAGATCGGAGCCCGGGGACTATGGCTACACCTTC; cdr3_aa: CASSRSEPGDYGYTF
v_call: TRBV2; j_call: TRBJ1-5; clone_size: -; d_call: -; cdr3_nt: TGTGCCAGCAGCGCCGCCTCAACCCGGAATCAGCCCCAGCATTTT; cdr3_aa: CASSAASTRNQPQHF
v_call: TRBV18; j_call: TRBJ1-1; clone_size: -; d_call: -; cdr3_nt: TGTGCCAGCTCACCGGATTCGACTGAAGCTTTCTTT; cdr3_aa: CASSPDSTEAFF
v_call: TRBV19; j_call: TRBJ1-2; clone_size: -; d_call: -; cdr3_nt: TGTGCCAGTAGTTCCAGGATTAACTATGGCTACACCTTC; cdr3_aa: CASSSRINYGYTF
v_call: TRBV6-4; j_call: TRBJ1-1; clone_size: -; d_call: -; cdr3_nt: TGTGCCAGCAGAACCTCAGGGGAAGGCACTGAAGCTTTCTTT; cdr3_aa: CASRTSGEGTEAFF
v_call: TRBV2; j_call: TRBJ2-2; clone_size: -; d_call: -; cdr3_nt: TGTGCCAGCAGGAACAGGGACACCGGGGAGCTGTTTTTT; cdr3_aa: CASRNRDTGELFF
v_call: TRBV6-5; j_call: TRBJ1-2; clone_size: -; d_call: -; cdr3_nt: TGTGCCAGCAGCGGTAGGGGCCCAGAACGCTATGGCTACACCTTC; cdr3_aa: CASSGRGPERYGYTF
v_call: TRBV25-1; j_call: TRBJ1-2; clone_size: -; d_call: TRBD1; cdr3_nt: TGTGCCAGCAGTCCGCCGACAGGGACCTATGGCTACACCTTC; cdr3_aa: CASSPPTGTYGYTF
v_call: TRBV7-2; j_call: TRBJ1-2; clone_size: -; d_call: -; cdr3_nt: TGTGCCAGCAGCTTAGGCAGGGTGGGCTATGGCTACACCTTC; cdr3_aa: CASSLGRVGYGYTF
v_call: TRBV7-3; j_call: TRBJ1-6; clone_size: -; d_call: -; cdr3_nt: TGTGCCAGCAGCTTTGATGGGGATTCACCCCTCCACTTT; cdr3_aa: CASSFDGDSPLHF
v_call: TRBV13; j_call: TRBJ1-2; clone_size: -; d_call: -; cdr3_nt: TGTGCCAGCAGTTACACGAAACAGGGCTTCGTCAGGGGCTACACCTTC; cdr3_aa: CASSYTKQGFVRGYTF
v_call: TRBV19; j_call: TRBJ1-4; clone_size: few; d_call: TRBD1; cdr3_nt: TGTGCCAGTAACCGGGACAGGGGAAATGAAAAACTGTTTTTT; cdr3_aa: CASNRDRGNEKLFF
v_call: TRBV25-1; j_call: TRBJ2-7; clone_size: -; d_call: TRBD1; cdr3_nt: TGTGCCAGCAGGGGACAGGGAATAAACGAGCAGTACTTC; cdr3_aa: CASRGQGINEQYF
v_call: TRBV5-4; j_call: TRBJ2-1; clone_size: -; d_call: -; cdr3_nt: TGTGCCAGCAGCTTCCTTTGGGTGGGGCCCTCCTACAATGAGCAGTTCTTC; cdr3_aa: CASSFLWVGPSYNEQFF
v_call: TRBV5-4; j_call: TRBJ2-3; clone_size: -; d_call: -; cdr3_nt: TGTGCCAGCAGCTCCCAGGGCTCACCTGAGACAGATACGCAGTATTTT; cdr3_aa: CASSSQGSPETDTQYF
v_call: TRBV5-3; j_call: TRBJ2-2; clone_size: -; d_call: -; cdr3_nt: TGTGCCAGAAGCTTGGTCTTATCGGGGTTCGGGACTTCCGAAACCGGGGAGCTGTTTTTT; cdr3_aa: CARSLVLSGFGTSETGELFF
v_call: TRBV7-2; j_call: TRBJ2-5; clone_size: -; d_call: -; cdr3_nt: TGTGCCAGCAGCATCTATCTGGCTGCCGAGACCCAGTACTTC; cdr3_aa: CASSIYLAAETQYF
v_call: TRBV5-1; j_call: TRBJ2-1; clone_size: -; d_call: TRBD2; cdr3_nt: TGCGCCAGCAGGAGAGAGCGGGGTGGCAATGAGCAGTTCTTC; cdr3_aa: CASRRERGGNEQFF
v_call: TRBV5-5; j_call: TRBJ2-1; clone_size: -; d_call: -; cdr3_nt: TGTGCCAGCAGCCCTGGGGCCTTTCCCAGCTCCTACAATGAGCAGTTCTTC; cdr3_aa: CASSPGAFPSSYNEQFF
v_call: TRBV5-1; j_call: TRBJ1-2; clone_size: -; d_call: TRBD1; cdr3_nt: TGCGCCAGCGGGAAAGGGACAGGTTATTACCCTAACTATGGCTACACCTTC; cdr3_aa: CASGKGTGYYPNYGYTF
v_call: TRBV18; j_call: TRBJ2-7; clone_size: -; d_call: -; cdr3_nt: TGTGCCAGCTCACCACCGGCCCCGCCCTACGAGCAGTACTTC; cdr3_aa: CASSPPAPPYEQYF
v_call: TRBV5-6; j_call: TRBJ2-7; clone_size: -; d_call: TRBD1; cdr3_nt: TGTGCCAGCAGCGAGGGACAGGACCTATACGAGCAGTACTTC; cdr3_aa: CASSEGQDLYEQYF
v_call: TRBV7-7; j_call: TRBJ2-3; clone_size: -; d_call: TRBD2; cdr3_nt: TGTGCTAGCAGCTTCCCCGGGGGGTCAGATACGCAGTATTTT; cdr3_aa: CASSFPGGSDTQYF
v_call: TRBV7-2; j_call: TRBJ1-1; clone_size: -; d_call: TRBD1; cdr3_nt: TGTGCCAGCAGCTTAAGGGGACAGAGCCTGAATACTGAAGCTTTCTTT; cdr3_aa: CASSLRGQSLNTEAFF
v_call: TRBV7-8; j_call: TRBJ2-1; clone_size: -; d_call: TRBD2; cdr3_nt: TGTGCCAGCAGCTCCATTGGACTAGCGGGAAGGAATGAGCAGTTCTTC; cdr3_aa: CASSSIGLAGRNEQFF
v_call: TRBV9; j_call: TRBJ1-2; clone_size: -; d_call: -; cdr3_nt: TGTGCCAGCAGCGCCGCCCGGGGGGCCTATGGCTACACCTTC; cdr3_aa: CASSAARGAYGYTF
v_call: TRBV5-1; j_call: TRBJ1-4; clone_size: few; d_call: TRBD1; cdr3_nt: TGCGCCAGCAGCTACGGGACAGGGGAAAAACTGTTTTTT; cdr3_aa: CASSYGTGEKLFF
v_call: TRBV7-2; j_call: TRBJ1-6; clone_size: -; d_call: -; cdr3_nt: TGTGCCAGCAGCATCGGACAGTATAATTCACCCCTCCACTTT; cdr3_aa: CASSIGQYNSPLHF
v_call: TRBV5-4; j_call: TRBJ2-1; clone_size: -; d_call: -; cdr3_nt: TGTGCCAGCAGCTTGTGGCTGGCAGACCAGGGCAGGGCAGAGCAGTTCTTC; cdr3_aa: CASSLWLADQGRAEQFF
v_call: TRBV19; j_call: TRBJ1-5; clone_size: -; d_call: -; cdr3_nt: TGTGCCAGTAACCTCCGGGACAGCAATCAGCCCCAGCATTTT; cdr3_aa: CASNLRDSNQPQHF
v_call: TRBV7-2; j_call: TRBJ2-1; clone_size: once; d_call: TRBD2; cdr3_nt: TGTGCCAGCAGCTTGACTAGCGGGATTTACAATGAGCAGTTCTTC; cdr3_aa: CASSLTSGIYNEQFF
v_call: TRBV18; j_call: TRBJ2-4; clone_size: -; d_call: TRBD2; cdr3_nt: TGTGCCAGCTCACTCACTAGCGGGAGGGCCAGGGACATTCAGTACTTC; cdr3_aa: CASSLTSGRARDIQYF
v_call: TRBV7-2; j_call: TRBJ2-7; clone_size: -; d_call: -; cdr3_nt: TGTGCCAGCAGCTTGTATGGGCCTTTGGTCGAGCAGTACTTC; cdr3_aa: CASSLYGPLVEQYF
v_call: TRBV6-5; j_call: TRBJ2-7; clone_size: -; d_call: -; cdr3_nt: TGTGCCAGCAGTTACTCTAGGGCCGAGGGGCAGTACTTC; cdr3_aa: CASSYSRAEGQYF
v_call: TRBV6-5; j_call: TRBJ1-3; clone_size: few; d_call: -; cdr3_nt: TGTGCCAGCAGCCGAACCAGCTCTGGAAACACCATATATTTT; cdr3_aa: CASSRTSSGNTIYF
v_call: TRBV15; j_call: TRBJ1-5; clone_size: many; d_call: -; cdr3_nt: TGTGCCACCAGCAGAGAGGGACTGAGGGGTCAGCCCCAGCATTTT; cdr3_aa: CATSREGLRGQPQHF
v_call: TRBV27; j_call: TRBJ1-4; clone_size: -; d_call: -; cdr3_nt: TGTGCCAGCAGTTTTGGTGGAAATGAAAAACTGTTTTTT; cdr3_aa: CASSFGGNEKLFF
v_call: TRBV2; j_call: TRBJ1-1; clone_size: once; d_call: -; cdr3_nt: TGTGCCTCGATGACTCAGGGGCCCACTGAAGCTTTCTTT; cdr3_aa: CASMTQGPTEAFF
v_call: TRBV11-2; j_call: TRBJ2-7; clone_size: -; d_call: -; cdr3_nt: TGTGCCAGCAGCTTAGACCTCTCTAGCTCCTACGAGCAGTACTTC; cdr3_aa: CASSLDLSSSYEQYF
v_call: TRBV2; j_call: TRBJ1-5; clone_size: -; d_call: -; cdr3_nt: TGTGCCAGCAGTGGGGGGGGAGGCAATCAGCCCCAGCATTTT; cdr3_aa: CASSGGGGNQPQHF
v_call: TRBV5-1; j_call: TRBJ2-3; clone_size: once; d_call: -; cdr3_nt: TGCGCCAGCAGCTTGGGAGGGAGGAGCACAGATACGCAGTATTTT; cdr3_aa: CASSLGGRSTDTQYF
v_call: TRBV5-1; j_call: TRBJ2-3; clone_size: -; d_call: -; cdr3_nt: TGCGCCAGCAGCCGGACAGATCCCACAGATACGCAGTATTTT; cdr3_aa: CASSRTDPTDTQYF
v_call: TRBV7-3; j_call: TRBJ2-3; clone_size: -; d_call: -; cdr3_nt: TGTGCCAGCAGCCCGATCGGACCCGGCGTAGATACGCAGTATTTT; cdr3_aa: CASSPIGPGVDTQYF
v_call: TRBV6-1; j_call: TRBJ1-1; clone_size: -; d_call: -; cdr3_nt: TGTGCCAGCAGTGTAGGGGGTCGTACTGAAGCTTTCTTT; cdr3_aa: CASSVGGRTEAFF
v_call: TRBV6-5; j_call: TRBJ1-1; clone_size: -; d_call: -; cdr3_nt: TGTGCCAGCACGAGGGGCACTGAAGCTTTCTTT; cdr3_aa: CASTRGTEAFF
v_call: TRBV7-2; j_call: TRBJ2-7; clone_size: -; d_call: -; cdr3_nt: TGTGCCAGCTCCATTCCCGGAGGTAGGAGTTCCTACGAGCAGTACTTC; cdr3_aa: CASSIPGGRSSYEQYF
v_call: TRBV6-5; j_call: TRBJ2-7; clone_size: -; d_call: -; cdr3_nt: TGTGCCAGCAGTAAAGCGGTAGGCTACGAGCAGTACTTC; cdr3_aa: CASSKAVGYEQYF
v_call: TRBV5-6; j_call: TRBJ2-7; clone_size: -; d_call: -; cdr3_nt: TGTGCCAGCAGGGTGAGGGGCCCCTCCTACGAGCAGTACTTC; cdr3_aa: CASRVRGPSYEQYF
v_call: TRBV2; j_call: TRBJ1-1; clone_size: -; d_call: -; cdr3_nt: TGTGCCAGCACCGCTCGCACACAAAGGGGCACTGAAGCTTTCTTT; cdr3_aa: CASTARTQRGTEAFF
v_call: TRBV6-1; j_call: TRBJ2-7; clone_size: -; d_call: TRBD1; cdr3_nt: TGTGCCAGCCAGGGACAGGCCTCCTACGAGCAGTACTTC; cdr3_aa: CASQGQASYEQYF
v_call: TRBV6-6; j_call: TRBJ1-2; clone_size: -; d_call: -; cdr3_nt: TGTGCCAGCAGCCTGGACATGGGCGGCTACACCTTC; cdr3_aa: CASSLDMGGYTF